The rows below give T cell receptor beta chains drawn from one sample of a study of T-cell reconstitution after alpha-beta-depleted transplantation in children. MiXCR, run by TCRdb on the PCR reads, gives a single entry per CDR3 protein. Of 150,000 to 200,000 distinct CDR3 sequences listed, around 10% are singletons. Here the sequenced sample was PBMCs, taken before TCRalphabeta/CD19-depleted stem cell transplant. These receptor sequences come from a boy between 2 and 10 years old with acute myeloid leukemia, due to receive a stem cell transplant. Both conserved end residues are part of each CDR3. Clone size, where shown, is once, few, many, or a class for clones that have expanded.

v_call	j_call	clone_size	cdr3_aa
TRBV20-1	TRBJ2-5	many	CSASRTSGETQYF
TRBV4-1	TRBJ2-1	many	CASSHPDRGRGNEQFF
TRBV3-1	TRBJ2-5	NA	CASSQPSWGETQYF
TRBV20-1	TRBJ2-3	many	CSARDKSSGRAGDTQYF
TRBV29-1	TRBJ1-2	many	CSVPVPHKGYGYTF
TRBV12-3/TRBV12-4	TRBJ1-1	many	CASNSKGDTEAFF
TRBV30	TRBJ1-3	NA	CAWKPPWGPGNTIYF
TRBV5-1	TRBJ2-1	many	CASSQTGGPYNEQFF
TRBV11-2	TRBJ1-1	many	CATRSVNTEAFF
TRBV5-1	TRBJ1-2	many	CASSLGHYGYTF
TRBV7-3	TRBJ2-1	NA	CASSLSGAASGSLYNEQFF
TRBV29-1	TRBJ2-1	NA	CSSATGYNEQFF
TRBV25-1	TRBJ1-6	many	CASRDSKSSYNSPLHF
TRBV7-6	TRBJ2-2	many	CASSSLATTNTGELFF
TRBV27	TRBJ2-7	many	CASSLGLAGEQYF
TRBV9	TRBJ1-1	many	CASSVGGGGTEAFF
TRBV27	TRBJ1-5	NA	CASGRDGLNQPRHF
TRBV28	TRBJ2-5	many	CASSLGVAGDRETQYF
TRBV11-2	TRBJ2-1	many	CASSDTSGSMHEQFF
TRBV6-5	TRBJ2-1	many	CASSYSSQLGEQFF
TRBV7-6	TRBJ1-5	many	CASSLLSPGSNQPQHF
TRBV27	TRBJ1-2	many	CASSFFGGLDYGYTF
TRBV12-3/TRBV12-4	TRBJ1-3	NA	CASSLWGQGVPGNTIYF
TRBV20-1	TRBJ1-1	many	CSARSVDRGIAEAFF
TRBV7-2	TRBJ2-5	many	CASSGGLQETQYF
TRBV7-9	TRBJ1-1	NA	CAGSVRTVMNTEAFF
TRBV12-3/TRBV12-4	TRBJ1-1	many	CASSDILNTEAFF
TRBV27	TRBJ1-4	many	CASRQTVLTNEKLFF
TRBV7-9	TRBJ2-5	many	CASSLSALKETQYF
TRBV25-1	TRBJ1-2	many	CASTTASDRADGYTF
TRBV18	TRBJ1-3	many	CASSPAGRSGGNTIYF
TRBV7-3	TRBJ2-2	many	CASSRTGQNTGELFF
TRBV3-1	TRBJ2-6	many	CASSFTLSGANVLTF
TRBV27	TRBJ2-2	many	CASSFGEITGELFF
TRBV6-5	TRBJ2-2	few	CASRGTGYQGGELFF
TRBV13	TRBJ2-5	many	CASSFPERGETQYF
TRBV7-2	TRBJ2-7	NA	CASSSPPMNYEQYF
TRBV29-1	TRBJ1-1	many	CSVDEDSENTEAFF
TRBV5-1	TRBJ2-2	many	CASSLEGSRGTGELFF
TRBV7-6	TRBJ1-1	many	CASSRLQGNTEAFF